These 7 T cell receptor beta chains share one sample of origin, sequenced in a study of T cell repertoires in cytomegalovirus infection. TCRdb ran MiXCR on the reads and lists one entry per CDR3 protein. The sample contains hundreds of thousands of distinct CDR3 sequences, 24% of which appear only once. The specimen sequenced was CD8+ T cells from PBMCs. The receptors come from a human donor in good health (CMV status not recorded). Some clones in this sample may be carry-over from other donors' samples.

Worth noting for this clonotype: A read error may be the cause here, since a much bigger clone is one base away. CDR3 coding DNA: TGTGCCAGCAGCCAGACCTTCGGGACAGGGATGCAGCTCTTC. It encodes CASSQTFGTGMQLF. This chain links TRBV7-9 with TRBJ2-1; 9 bases are a match to TRBD1. Germline assignment: CDR1 SEHNR and CDR2 FQNEAQ (reference sequence). This CDR3 spans 14 amino acids.

This clonotype was counted many times. The V gene is TRBV6-6, the J gene TRBJ1-5; D is unclear. The V gene's germline CDR1 is MNHNY and CDR2 SVGAGI (reference sequence). The CDR3 has 15 residues. Trimming took off 0 bases at V and 0 bases at J, with 6 bases between the two ends. CDR3 protein: CASSYSQYSNQPQHF. CDR3 nucleotides: TGTGCCAGCAGTTACTCGCAGTATAGCAATCAGCCCCAGCATTTT.

The CDR3 loop is CASSLKVRRSVAFF. The CDR3 DNA is TGTGCCAGCAGTTTAAAGGTCAGGAGGAGCGTGGCTTTCTTT. The J gene is TRBJ1-1, the V gene TRBV28; D gene uncertain. The ends were cut back, 2 bases at V and 11 bases at J, with 18 bases in the middle. The CDR3 loop spans 14 amino acids. Germline loops: CDR1 MDHEN, CDR2 SYDVKM.

In this sample, this clonotype turned up a few times. V usage is TRBV19 and J usage is TRBJ2-5; possibly TRBD2 for D (5 bases). The CDR3 totals 15 residues. V lost 7 bases and J 5 bases, leaving 20 bases between the germline ends. CDR1 LNHDA and CDR2 SQIVND come from the germline V gene (reference sequence). This CDR3 reads CASTPGRAGYETQYF. The CDR3 nucleotides read TGTGCCAGTACTCCCGGCCGGGCGGGTTATGAGACCCAGTACTTC.

There are a few counts of this clonotype. This chain uses TRBV28 with TRBJ2-1; 12 bases are a match to TRBD2. The V and J ends lost 6 bases and 6 bases, in that order; junction bases with no gene match: 24. The CDR3 consists of 21 residues. CDR1 MDHEN and CDR2 SYDVKM come from the germline V gene. The CDR3 loop is CASSSLLLAGGRTTTFNEQFF. The CDR3 region has the DNA TGTGCCAGCAGCTCCCTTCTGCTAGCGGGGGGGAGAACCACCACCTTCAATGAGCAGTTCTTC. Variable domain in full (rest from reference TRBV28 and TRBJ2-1): DVKVTQSSRYLVKRTGEKVFLECVQDMDHENMFWYRQDPGLGLRLIYFSYDVKMKEKGDIPEGYSVSREKKERFSLILESASTNQTSMYLCASSSLLLAGGRTTTFNEQFFGPGTRLTVL.

This clonotype was seen a few times. The chain joins TRBV29-1 to TRBJ1-1, with D unclear. Germline CDR1 and CDR2: SQVTM and ANQGSEA. V dropped 3 bases and J dropped 4 bases, with 15 bases sitting between them. CDR3 length equals 14 residues. CDR3 in amino acids: CSVDPRAEGTEAFF. CDR3 sequence (DNA): TGCAGCGTTGATCCCAGAGCAGAGGGCACTGAAGCTTTCTTT.

This clonotype has a handful of counts. V usage is TRBV6-2 or TRBV6-3 and J usage is TRBJ2-2; D ambiguous. The germline CDR1 and CDR2 sequences are MNHEY and SVGEGT. There are 18 residues in the CDR3. V shed 7 bases and J shed 4 bases, with 25 bases lying between them. DNA of the CDR3: TGTGCCAGCACCCACCCTTTTTTAGCTAGTGGCTTCACCGGGGAGCTGTTTTTT. Translation: CASTHPFLASGFTGELFF.